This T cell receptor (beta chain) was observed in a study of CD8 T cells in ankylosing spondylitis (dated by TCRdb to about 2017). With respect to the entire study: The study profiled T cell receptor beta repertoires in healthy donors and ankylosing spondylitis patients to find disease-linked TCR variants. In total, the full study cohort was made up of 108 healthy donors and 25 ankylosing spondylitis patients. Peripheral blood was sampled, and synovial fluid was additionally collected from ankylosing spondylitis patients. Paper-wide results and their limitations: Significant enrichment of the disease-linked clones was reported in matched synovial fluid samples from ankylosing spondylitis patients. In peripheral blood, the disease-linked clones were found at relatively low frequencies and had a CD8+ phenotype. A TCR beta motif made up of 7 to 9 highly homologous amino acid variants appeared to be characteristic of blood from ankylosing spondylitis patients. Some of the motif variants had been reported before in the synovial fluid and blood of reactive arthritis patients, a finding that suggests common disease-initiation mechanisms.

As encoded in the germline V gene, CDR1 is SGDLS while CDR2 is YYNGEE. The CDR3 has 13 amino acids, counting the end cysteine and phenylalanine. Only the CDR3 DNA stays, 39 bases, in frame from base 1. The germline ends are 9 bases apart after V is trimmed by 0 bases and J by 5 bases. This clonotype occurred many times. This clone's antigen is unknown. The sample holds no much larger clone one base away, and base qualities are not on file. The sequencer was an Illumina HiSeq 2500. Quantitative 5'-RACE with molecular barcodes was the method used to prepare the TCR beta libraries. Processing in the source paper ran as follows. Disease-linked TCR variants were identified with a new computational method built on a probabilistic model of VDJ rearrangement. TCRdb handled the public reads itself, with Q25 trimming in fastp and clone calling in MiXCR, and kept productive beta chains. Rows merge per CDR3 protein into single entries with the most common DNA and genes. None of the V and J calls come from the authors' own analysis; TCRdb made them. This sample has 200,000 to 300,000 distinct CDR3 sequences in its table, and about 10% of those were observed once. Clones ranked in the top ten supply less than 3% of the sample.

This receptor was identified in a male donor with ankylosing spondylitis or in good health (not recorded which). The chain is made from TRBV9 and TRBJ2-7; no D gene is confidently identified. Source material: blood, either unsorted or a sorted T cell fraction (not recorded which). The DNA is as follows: TGTGCCAGCAGCGTAGCCCCTTCTCACGAGCAGTACTTC. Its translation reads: CASSVAPSHEQYF.